Listed below are T cell receptor beta chains from one sample, sequenced in a study of blood T cell repertoires in COVID-19. Here immunoSEQ multiplex PCR was the method, and the copy in TCRdb shows in-frame clones only, minus some. This sample carries roughly 100,000 clones, roughly 76% of them seen once, and the ten largest clones take over 8.5%. The sequencing sample was made of peripheral blood. The origin of the receptors is a woman in her seventies with acute or convalescent COVID-19. Each CDR3 is given with its conserved first and last residue. The order of the fields is J gene, clone size, V gene, D gene, CDR3 DNA, CDR3 protein. D genes are given only for firm matches. Size tells how often a clone was seen (once, few, many) or the class of an expanded clone, and some rows leave it out.

J gene: TRBJ2-2
clone size: NA
V gene: TRBV28
D gene: NA
CDR3 DNA: TGTGCCAGCAGCTTCCTGGGGGCAAGCCGTACCGGGGAGCTGTTTTTT
CDR3 protein: CASSFLGASRTGELFF

J gene: TRBJ1-6
clone size: once
V gene: TRBV30
D gene: NA
CDR3 DNA: TGTGCCTGTCCAACGGGCAGACTAAATTCACCCCTCCACTTT
CDR3 protein: CACPTGRLNSPLHF

J gene: TRBJ1-4
clone size: NA
V gene: TRBV28
D gene: NA
CDR3 DNA: TGTGCCAGCAGTCTACGGGAAAAACTGTTTTTT
CDR3 protein: CASSLREKLFF

J gene: TRBJ1-1
clone size: NA
V gene: TRBV7-9
D gene: TRBD1
CDR3 DNA: TGTGCCAGCAGCCAAAGCGGACAGGGTTACGCTGAAGCTTTCTTT
CDR3 protein: CASSQSGQGYAEAFF

J gene: TRBJ1-5
clone size: NA
V gene: TRBV23-1
D gene: NA
CDR3 DNA: TGCGCCAGCAGTCAGGGGAGGGAAGAGAGTCAGCCCCAGCATTTT
CDR3 protein: CASSQGREESQPQHF

J gene: TRBJ2-5
clone size: NA
V gene: TRBV28
D gene: TRBD2
CDR3 DNA: TGTGCCAGCAGTTTATCCCAAAGCGGGAGGGCCTCCGAGACCCAGTACTTC
CDR3 protein: CASSLSQSGRASETQYF

J gene: TRBJ1-4
clone size: NA
V gene: TRBV30
D gene: NA
CDR3 DNA: TGTGCCGCCGGGACTTTTAATGAAAAACTGTTTTTT
CDR3 protein: CAAGTFNEKLFF

J gene: TRBJ1-3
clone size: NA
V gene: TRBV5-1
D gene: TRBD1
CDR3 DNA: TGCGCCAGCAGCTTGGCCGACAGGGTTACTGGAAACACCATATATTTT
CDR3 protein: CASSLADRVTGNTIYF

J gene: TRBJ1-5
clone size: NA
V gene: TRBV19
D gene: TRBD1
CDR3 DNA: TGTGCCAGTAGTATAGGGGACAGTGTACAGCCCCAGCATTTT
CDR3 protein: CASSIGDSVQPQHF

J gene: TRBJ2-7
clone size: once
V gene: TRBV7-2
D gene: NA
CDR3 DNA: TGTGCCAGCAGCTTATGGGGCAAGACCTACGAGCAGTACTTC
CDR3 protein: CASSLWGKTYEQYF